The present entry profiles one T cell receptor (beta chain) with its context. No cognate antigen has been identified for it. Nothing much larger sits one base from this clone, and base qualities are not available. Collaborating institutions collected whole blood in K2EDTA tubes following their own protocols. For TCRbeta analysis, collaborators shipped samples in one of three forms: frozen whole blood, isolated PBMCs, or DNA extracted from either of those sample types. The record originates from a study of blood T cell repertoires in COVID-19 (dated by TCRdb to 2019 to 2021). For the study in its entirety: Samples from collaborators originated in the United States, Italy and Spain and spanned both the acute and convalescent phases of COVID-19. The material from the prospective study consisted of cDNA or gDNA derived from T cells, B-cell-depleted T cells, or PBMCs. Deeply sampled blood TCRbeta repertoires from subjects exposed to, actively infected with, or recovered from COVID-19 were included in the dataset. A freely available public database, intended as a resource for researchers studying the immune response to SARS-CoV-2, is where the repertoires were released. Samples came from the ongoing ImmuneRACE study (first 160 participants) plus 1,254 subjects from 6 global collaborators. Nearly every sample came with metadata listing a de-identified subject ID, COVID-19 status, age in years and sex. Where HLA class I and class II types were available, the types were taken from metadata supplied by the sample provider, not from assay-based typing. The paper as a whole reports these results and caveats: How much clinical and demographic metadata was included differed by source and by participant, and the metadata was provided uncurated.

The immunoSEQ Assay, a bias-controlled multiplex PCR, was used to amplify TCRbeta CDR3 regions from genomic DNA. In the original analysis: The number of nucleated cells in each sample was estimated from the amplification of reference gene primers within the assay. To quantify the absolute abundance of each unique TCRbeta CDR3 rearrangement, sequence reads were collapsed and filtered. Productive Simpson clonality was computed per sample as the square root of Simpson's diversity index over productive rearrangements. Held by TCRdb, this immuneACCESS table contains in-frame sequences only and omits some clones. Under half of the omission traces to an unresolved V gene where checked; the cause of the rest is unknown. Clone size and V and J calls were adopted from that table, with D and trimming inferred from the DNA. The sample data list 250,000 to 300,000 clones, and approximately 85% of these were observed just once. The ten largest clones take up approximately 5% of the sample.

From V the trimming removes 8 bases and from J it removes 7 bases, while the gene matches leave 5 bases of the junction unaccounted for. The CDR3 sequence holds 13 residues, the cysteine and phenylalanine included. Kept here is only the CDR3 DNA, which spans 39 bases and is read in frame from base 1. This receptor was obtained from a man in his fifties or sixties with active or convalescent COVID-19. Sequencing was carried out using peripheral blood. The chain was built from TRBV12-3 or TRBV12-4 and TRBJ1-4; TRBD1 lines up with 9 middle nucleotides. The sequenced DNA is TGTGCCAGCCGGGGGACAGGGCCTGAAAAACTGTTTTTT. Its product reads: CASRGTGPEKLFF.